Listed below are T cell receptor beta chains from one sample, sequenced in a study of cytomegalovirus exposure and HLA in healthy donors. Repertoires were generated with immunoSEQ multiplex PCR, while TCRdb's copy carries only in-frame clones and drops some. Of fewer than 250,000 clones in the sample, around 85% are singletons; the top ten hold 0.22%. The sequenced sample was PBMCs. These receptors all stem from a girl aged 2 to 9 in good health and CMV-seronegative. CDR3s include the opening cysteine and the closing phenylalanine or tryptophan. The D gene is left open where the match is weak. Clone size is stated in some rows and not others, as once, few, many or a class when expanded.

D gene: -
clone size: -
J gene: TRBJ2-7
V gene: TRBV7-2
CDR3 DNA: TGTGCCAGCAGCTTAGGGAGCCCCTACGAGCAGTACTTC
CDR3 protein: CASSLGSPYEQYF

D gene: -
clone size: once
J gene: TRBJ2-5
V gene: TRBV6-1
CDR3 DNA: TGTGCCAGCAGGGGGACTGGTGGGGAGACCCAGTACTTC
CDR3 protein: CASRGTGGETQYF

D gene: TRBD1
clone size: -
J gene: TRBJ1-1
V gene: TRBV10-1
CDR3 DNA: TGCGCCAGCAGTAACAGGGGAACTGAAGCTTTCTTT
CDR3 protein: CASSNRGTEAFF

D gene: TRBD1
clone size: once
J gene: TRBJ1-2
V gene: TRBV7-3
CDR3 DNA: TGTGCCAGCAGCCCGACAGTAGGGACAGCCTCTAACTATGGCTACACCTTC
CDR3 protein: CASSPTVGTASNYGYTF

D gene: -
clone size: -
J gene: TRBJ2-7
V gene: TRBV19
CDR3 DNA: TGTGCCAGTAGTATAGCGCAGGGAGGATTGTACTTC
CDR3 protein: CASSIAQGGLYF

D gene: TRBD2
clone size: once
J gene: TRBJ2-1
V gene: TRBV7-9
CDR3 DNA: TGTGCCAGCAGCTACTCGGGGACTAGCGGGAGAGGGGGCTACAATGAGCAGTTCTTC
CDR3 protein: CASSYSGTSGRGGYNEQFF

D gene: TRBD1
clone size: -
J gene: TRBJ1-6
V gene: TRBV6-6
CDR3 DNA: TGTGCCAGCAGTTGGGACAGGATTACACCCCTCCACTTT
CDR3 protein: CASSWDRITPLHF

D gene: -
clone size: -
J gene: TRBJ2-1
V gene: TRBV25-1
CDR3 DNA: TGTGCCAGCAGTGAATTCGGGGGTAGTGGGGATGAGCAGTTCTTC
CDR3 protein: CASSEFGGSGDEQFF

D gene: -
clone size: few
J gene: TRBJ2-3
V gene: TRBV18
CDR3 DNA: TGTGCCAGCTCACCTAGACAGGGCACAGATACGCAGTATTTT
CDR3 protein: CASSPRQGTDTQYF

D gene: TRBD1
clone size: -
J gene: TRBJ2-7
V gene: TRBV7-2
CDR3 DNA: TGTGCCAGCAGCTTACACCAGACAGGGGCCTACGAGCAGTACTTC
CDR3 protein: CASSLHQTGAYEQYF

D gene: TRBD2
clone size: few
J gene: TRBJ2-4
V gene: TRBV4-1
CDR3 DNA: TGCGCCAGCAGCCCGGGACTAGCGGGGGGGTACGGCAAAAACATTCAGTACTTC
CDR3 protein: CASSPGLAGGYGKNIQYF

D gene: -
clone size: -
J gene: TRBJ1-1
V gene: TRBV11-2
CDR3 DNA: TGTGCCAGCAGCTTAAATCGGGTAAACACTGAAGCTTTCTTT
CDR3 protein: CASSLNRVNTEAFF

D gene: -
clone size: -
J gene: TRBJ2-1
V gene: TRBV18
CDR3 DNA: TGTGCCAGCTCACCAGGGGCCAGACCGGACTACAATGAGCAGTTCTTC
CDR3 protein: CASSPGARPDYNEQFF

D gene: -
clone size: -
J gene: TRBJ1-3
V gene: TRBV10-3
CDR3 DNA: TGTGCCATCAGAAACCAGGGAAGCTCTGGAAACACCATATATTTT
CDR3 protein: CAIRNQGSSGNTIYF

D gene: -
clone size: -
J gene: TRBJ2-7
V gene: TRBV5-6
CDR3 DNA: TGTGCCAGCAGCTTGCGAGCGCGGTACTCCTACGAGCAGTACTTC
CDR3 protein: CASSLRARYSYEQYF

D gene: -
clone size: -
J gene: TRBJ1-4
V gene: TRBV5-1
CDR3 DNA: TGCGCCAGCAGCTGGGAGGGTCGAAATGAAAAACTGTTTTTT
CDR3 protein: CASSWEGRNEKLFF

D gene: -
clone size: -
J gene: TRBJ2-1
V gene: TRBV29-1
CDR3 DNA: TGCAGCGCCAAGGACAGAAGCTCCTACAATGAGCAGTTCTTC
CDR3 protein: CSAKDRSSYNEQFF

D gene: -
clone size: -
J gene: TRBJ1-1
V gene: TRBV10-3
CDR3 DNA: TGTGCCATCAGTGAGGACGGCGGCACTGAAGCTTTCTTT
CDR3 protein: CAISEDGGTEAFF

D gene: TRBD1
clone size: -
J gene: TRBJ1-2
V gene: TRBV27
CDR3 DNA: TGTGCCAGCAGTATAGGGGGCAACTATGGCTACACCTTC
CDR3 protein: CASSIGGNYGYTF

D gene: -
clone size: once
J gene: TRBJ2-7
V gene: TRBV27
CDR3 DNA: TGTGCCAGCAGTTTTGTGGGCGGTCCAGGGGCCTACGAGCAGTACTTC
CDR3 protein: CASSFVGGPGAYEQYF

D gene: TRBD1
clone size: -
J gene: TRBJ1-2
V gene: TRBV27
CDR3 DNA: TGTGCCAGCAGTCTACAGGGGAGTTTCTACACCTTC
CDR3 protein: CASSLQGSFYTF

D gene: TRBD2
clone size: -
J gene: TRBJ2-1
V gene: TRBV29-1
CDR3 DNA: TGCAGCGTTGAGCGGGGGGGCTACAATGAGCAGTTCTTC
CDR3 protein: CSVERGGYNEQFF

D gene: -
clone size: -
J gene: TRBJ1-3
V gene: TRBV19
CDR3 DNA: TGTGCCAGTAGTGCTACAGGCTCTGGAAACACCATATATTTT
CDR3 protein: CASSATGSGNTIYF

D gene: -
clone size: -
J gene: TRBJ1-2
V gene: TRBV6-5
CDR3 DNA: TGTGCCAGCAGACAGGGACGGCTCTATGGCTACACCTTC
CDR3 protein: CASRQGRLYGYTF

D gene: -
clone size: -
J gene: TRBJ2-1
V gene: TRBV5-1
CDR3 DNA: TGCGCCAGCAGCTTTGCGACAGGCAACAATGAGCAGTTCTTC
CDR3 protein: CASSFATGNNEQFF

D gene: -
clone size: -
J gene: TRBJ2-5
V gene: TRBV4-1
CDR3 DNA: TGCGCCAGCAGCCAAATGGGTTATGCGGGGCCACGGGAGACCCAGTACTTC
CDR3 protein: CASSQMGYAGPRETQYF

D gene: TRBD1
clone size: -
J gene: TRBJ2-7
V gene: TRBV4-1
CDR3 DNA: TGCGCCAGCAGTCGACAGGGTTTTGCCTACGAGCAGTACTTC
CDR3 protein: CASSRQGFAYEQYF

D gene: TRBD1
clone size: -
J gene: TRBJ2-6
V gene: TRBV29-1
CDR3 DNA: TGCAGCGTCAGGGGGTCTGGGGCCAACGTCCTGACTTTC
CDR3 protein: CSVRGSGANVLTF

D gene: -
clone size: -
J gene: TRBJ1-1
V gene: TRBV5-8
CDR3 DNA: TGTGCCAGCAGCCTAGGAACTGAAGCTTTCTTT
CDR3 protein: CASSLGTEAFF

D gene: TRBD1
clone size: -
J gene: TRBJ2-7
V gene: TRBV29-1
CDR3 DNA: TGCAGCGTTCTCCGGGACAGGGGTGGCGAGCAGTACTTC
CDR3 protein: CSVLRDRGGEQYF

D gene: TRBD1
clone size: -
J gene: TRBJ1-6
V gene: TRBV19
CDR3 DNA: TGTGCCAGTAGTATACCCGGGACAGCAAGACATTCACCCCTCCACTTT
CDR3 protein: CASSIPGTARHSPLHF

D gene: TRBD1
clone size: -
J gene: TRBJ1-2
V gene: TRBV7-9
CDR3 DNA: TGTTCCAGCAGCTTAGGCGGGACAGGGGACTATGGCTACACCTTC
CDR3 protein: CSSSLGGTGDYGYTF

D gene: TRBD1
clone size: -
J gene: TRBJ1-1
V gene: TRBV29-1
CDR3 DNA: TGCAGCTCAGACCACAGGACAGGTAACACTGAAGCTTTCTTT
CDR3 protein: CSSDHRTGNTEAFF

D gene: -
clone size: -
J gene: TRBJ2-7
V gene: TRBV6-1
CDR3 DNA: TGTGCCAGCAGTCAAACGGGGGATTTCTACGAGCAGTACTTC
CDR3 protein: CASSQTGDFYEQYF

D gene: -
clone size: -
J gene: TRBJ2-2
V gene: TRBV25-1
CDR3 DNA: TGTGCCAGCAGTGACGGCGGGGAGCTGTTTTTT
CDR3 protein: CASSDGGELFF

D gene: -
clone size: -
J gene: TRBJ1-1
V gene: TRBV5-4
CDR3 DNA: TGTGCCAGCAGCGACGGAGTGCGGAACGCTAACACTGAAGCTTTCTTT
CDR3 protein: CASSDGVRNANTEAFF

D gene: -
clone size: -
J gene: TRBJ2-7
V gene: TRBV6-4
CDR3 DNA: TGTGCCAGCAGTGAAGGGACATTTGGCTCCTACGAGCAGTACTTC
CDR3 protein: CASSEGTFGSYEQYF

D gene: TRBD2
clone size: once
J gene: TRBJ2-3
V gene: TRBV18
CDR3 DNA: TGTGCCAGCACCGTAGCGGGGTTCAGCACAGATACGCAGTATTTT
CDR3 protein: CASTVAGFSTDTQYF

D gene: TRBD1
clone size: once
J gene: TRBJ2-7
V gene: TRBV6-1
CDR3 DNA: TGTGCCAGCAGTGGATCGATCCGGGACAGGGTCCACGAGCAGTACTTC
CDR3 protein: CASSGSIRDRVHEQYF

D gene: -
clone size: -
J gene: TRBJ2-1
V gene: TRBV2
CDR3 DNA: TGTGCCAGCACCACCTCCACAGGCCTGTTCTTC
CDR3 protein: CASTTSTGLFF

D gene: TRBD1
clone size: -
J gene: TRBJ1-2
V gene: TRBV5-1
CDR3 DNA: TGCGCCAGCAGCTTGGGCAGGGGGCTGGTTGGCTACACCTTC
CDR3 protein: CASSLGRGLVGYTF

D gene: -
clone size: -
J gene: TRBJ2-7
V gene: TRBV19
CDR3 DNA: TGTGCCAGTAGTATGCGGGGTGAAGACGAGCAGTACTTC
CDR3 protein: CASSMRGEDEQYF

D gene: -
clone size: -
J gene: TRBJ2-1
V gene: TRBV6-6
CDR3 DNA: TGTGCCAGCAACCTATTAGCCGTGGGTGAGCAGTTCTTC
CDR3 protein: CASNLLAVGEQFF

D gene: -
clone size: -
J gene: TRBJ2-1
V gene: TRBV4-1
CDR3 DNA: TGCGCCAGCAGCCAAGCGGTAACTTTAGCGGTCTACAATGAGCAGTTCTTC
CDR3 protein: CASSQAVTLAVYNEQFF